These 29 T cell receptor beta chains share one sample of origin, sequenced in a study of cytomegalovirus exposure and HLA in healthy donors. The PCR employed 60 Vbeta primers together with 13 Jbeta primers. The assay was immunoSEQ multiplex PCR, and TCRdb's table has in-frame clones only and misses some. Among 140,000 or so clones, roughly two thirds were seen once, and the ten largest hold less than 2%. The sequenced material came from PBMCs. These TCRs come from a male donor in good health and CMV-seronegative.

This clone was seen only a few times. V usage is TRBV4-1 and J usage is TRBJ1-1; tentative D call: TRBD1 (5 bases). This CDR3 has 16 residues. The V and J ends lost 3 bases and 0 bases respectively, with 14 bases between them. CDR1 is MGHRA, CDR2 YSYEKL, per germline. The CDR3 DNA sequence: TGCGCCAGCAGCCAGGGGCCCGTCTCTATGAACACTGAAGCTTTCTTT. Encoded protein: CASSQGPVSMNTEAFF.

This clone was counted between two and nine times. This chain joins TRBV6-5 and TRBJ1-3; D remains unclear. The germline gives CDR1 MNHEY, CDR2 SVGAGI. Trimming removed 6 bases from V and 0 bases from J, with 12 bases in between. CDR3 size: 15 residues. The CDR3 loop reads CASSSTLNSGNTIYF. The CDR3 DNA is TGTGCCAGCAGCTCGACACTGAACTCTGGAAACACCATATATTTT.

This chain links TRBV11-2 with TRBJ1-2; 9 nucleotides match TRBD1. The trim removed 5 bases at V and 5 bases at J, leaving 6 bases unmatched. From germline, CDR1 is SGHAT and CDR2 FQNNGV. The CDR3 has 14 amino acids. The CDR3 reads CASSNTGGAYGYTF. In DNA form, the CDR3 reads TGTGCCAGCAGCAACACAGGGGGCGCGTATGGCTACACCTTC.

CDR3 sequence reads: CAWRFGGTNYGYTF. The CDR3 DNA follows: TGTGCCTGGAGGTTTGGGGGGACTAACTATGGCTACACCTTC. The rearrangement links TRBV30 to TRBJ1-2, with a tentative D call TRBD1 (5 bases). Germline loops: CDR1 GTSNPN, CDR2 SVGIG (reference sequence). There are 14 residues in the CDR3. V lost 3 bases to trimming and J lost 0 bases, with 11 bases between them.

This clone was found a few times. V and J are TRBV4-3 and TRBJ2-3; D gene uncertain. V shed 0 bases and J shed 3 bases, with 7 bases lying between them. The germline gives CDR1 LGHNA, CDR2 YSLEER. The CDR3 loop spans 14 amino acids. In DNA, the CDR3 is TGCGCCAGCAGCCAAGAAATGAGGACAGATACGCAGTATTTT. Protein: CASSQEMRTDTQYF.

V and J are TRBV5-6 and TRBJ2-5; 7 bases are shared with TRBD1. The end of the DNA fits TRBJ2-7 better, so the J call may be wrong. This CDR3 has 16 amino acids. Germline CDR1 is SGHDT and CDR2 is YYEEEE. CDR3 bases: TGTGCCAGCAGCTTGGCCGGGTGGGCAGGGGGCTACGAGCAGTACTTC. Translation: CASSLAGWAGGYEQYF.

The J gene is TRBJ2-1, the V gene TRBV5-1; 8 bases match TRBD1. Germline V gives CDR1 SGHRS, CDR2 YFSETQ. The CDR3 has 15 residues. The trim removed 0 bases at V and 12 bases at J, leaving 11 bases unmatched. CDR3 sequence: CASSLAPGGSLVQFF. CDR3 nucleotide sequence: TGCGCCAGCAGCTTGGCTCCAGGGGGCTCACTTGTGCAGTTCTTC.

J is TRBJ1-1 and V is TRBV7-2; D possibly corresponds to TRBD1 (5 bases). V gave up 2 bases and J gave up 2 bases, with 9 bases separating them. CDR1 SGHTA and CDR2 FQGNSA come from the germline V gene. CDR3 length: 14 residues. CDR3: CASSLTRANTEAFF. The CDR3 nucleotides are TGTGCCAGCAGCTTAACCAGGGCCAACACTGAAGCTTTCTTT. The full variable domain, completed using reference TRBV7-2 and TRBJ1-1, is GAGVSQSPSNKVTEKGKDVELRCDPISGHTALYWYRQSLGQGLEFLIYFQGNSAPDKSGLPSDRFSAERTGGSVSTLTIQRTQQEDSAVYLCASSLTRANTEAFFGQGTRLTVV.

This rearrangement joins TRBV5-6 to TRBJ1-4; 8 nucleotides align to TRBD1. With 7 bases clipped from V and 8 bases from J, the junction kept 10 bases outside the gene matches. Germline values: CDR1 SGHDT, CDR2 YYEEEE. The CDR3 is 14 amino acids. CDR3 bases: TGTGCCAGCGGCAGGGGGCAGGTAGAAGAAAAACTGTTTTTT. It is translated as CASGRGQVEEKLFF.

The chain links TRBV6-4 to TRBJ2-3; D ambiguous. CDR1 and CDR2 (germline): MRHNA, SNTAGT. The length of the CDR3 is 15 residues. V dropped 0 bases and J dropped 0 bases, with 7 bases sitting between them. The CDR3 nucleotides read TGTGCCAGCAGTGACTCGGGCCAGAGCACAGATACGCAGTATTTT. Its translation is CASSDSGQSTDTQYF.

The chain combines TRBV7-2 with TRBJ2-1; 8 bases map to TRBD2. The germline gives CDR1 SGHTA, CDR2 FQGNSA. The CDR3 is 16 residues long. Trimming removed 1 base from V and 6 bases from J; junction bases left unmatched: 8. The CDR3 region is CASSLVGAGGVNEQFF. In DNA form, the CDR3 reads TGTGCCAGCAGCTTAGTGGGGGCGGGGGGAGTCAATGAGCAGTTCTTC.

The chain couples TRBV9 to TRBJ2-1; 7 positions match TRBD2. CDR3 length: 16 amino acids. V was clipped by 0 bases and J by 1 base; unmatched bases: 4. CDR1 and CDR2 (germline): SGDLS, YYNGEE. The CDR3 region has the DNA TGTGCCAGCAGCGTAGTGGGGGGGAGGTCCTACAATGAGCAGTTCTTC. It codes for CASSVVGGRSYNEQFF.

The count of this clone is one. This chain links TRBV9 with TRBJ2-7; 9 bases align to TRBD2. Germline CDR1 is SGDLS and CDR2 is YYNGEE. V shed 1 base and J 1 base; nucleotides not matched to a gene: 3. The CDR3 totals 15 residues. The CDR3 nucleotides read TGTGCCAGCAGCGTATCTAGCGGGGCGTCCTACGAGCAGTACTTC. It translates to CASSVSSGASYEQYF.

A few counts support this clone. J is TRBJ2-7 and V is TRBV5-1, with 10 bases matching TRBD1. The CDR3 runs 16 residues. V lost 4 bases, J lost 6 bases, and 13 bases stayed unmatched. Germline CDR1 reads SGHRS; CDR2 reads YFSETQ. The CDR3 DNA sequence: TGCGCCAGCAGCATTGCACCGGGACAGGGGACGGGCGAGCAGTACTTC. This sequence encodes CASSIAPGQGTGEQYF.

This chain links TRBV5-4 with TRBJ2-7; 9 positions agree with TRBD1. The CDR3 runs 15 residues. Per germline, CDR1 SGHNT and CDR2 YYREEE (reference sequence). V trimming: 1 base; J trimming: 6 bases; junction bases outside the gene matches: 8. CDR3: CASSLRDRVRGEQYF. In nucleotides, the CDR3 is TGTGCCAGCAGCTTGAGGGACAGGGTACGAGGCGAGCAGTACTTC.

Only a few counts were recorded for this clone. This chain connects TRBV7-9 to TRBJ2-1; weak D call: TRBD2 (6 bases). V was shortened by 10 bases and J by 0 bases, with 16 bases between the two germline ends. In germline, CDR1 is SEHNR, CDR2 FQNEAQ (reference sequence). There are 15 residues in the CDR3. This chain's CDR3 is CATTWPSDSYNEQFF. The CDR3 DNA reads as TGTGCCACCACTTGGCCTAGCGACTCCTACAATGAGCAGTTCTTC.

The rearrangement links TRBV27 to TRBJ1-1; 8 bases are shared with TRBD1. V lost 8 bases, J lost 2 bases, and 10 bases stayed unmatched. This CDR3 is 15 amino acids long. Germline lookup yields CDR1 MNHEY and CDR2 SMNVEV (reference sequence). CDR3: CASLRTGWGNTEAFF. CDR3 sequence (DNA): TGTGCCAGCCTGAGGACAGGGTGGGGAAACACTGAAGCTTTCTTT.

This clone was recorded a few times. V and J are TRBV28 and TRBJ2-1, with a weak D call TRBD1 (6 bases). The CDR3 is 13 residues long. From germline, CDR1 is MDHEN and CDR2 SYDVKM. Trimming took 4 bases from V and 6 from J, leaving 10 bases between them. CDR3 in DNA: TGTGCCAGCAGTTCCAGGGGACCCAATGAGCAGTTCTTC. Its protein product is CASSSRGPNEQFF.

The rearrangement joins TRBV2 to TRBJ1-1; possibly TRBD1 for D (5 bases). CDR1 SNHLY and CDR2 FYNNEI come from the germline V gene. The CDR3 contains 13 residues. The V and J ends lost 7 bases and 5 bases respectively, with 14 bases between them. For the CDR3, the DNA is TGTGCCAGCACCCGAGCGGGGGGAACTGAAGCTTTCTTT. Translation gives CASTRAGGTEAFF.

The chain carries TRBV6-5 and TRBJ2-4; TRBD1 agrees at 7 bases. With 2 bases clipped from V and 5 bases from J, the junction kept 9 bases outside the gene matches. The CDR3 spans 16 residues. The V gene's germline CDR1 is MNHEY and CDR2 SVGAGI. CDR3 sequence reads: CASSYGIQGPENIQYF. CDR3 DNA sequence: TGTGCCAGCAGTTACGGAATACAGGGGCCGGAAAACATTCAGTACTTC.

This sequence joins TRBV28 and TRBJ1-6; TRBD1 might be the D (6 bases). CDR1 and CDR2 (germline): MDHEN, SYDVKM. V was cut by 6 bases and J by 5 bases, with 20 bases left in between. The CDR3 is 17 residues long. The CDR3 reads CASRGRWTVGNNSPLHF. CDR3 bases: TGTGCCAGCAGGGGCAGGTGGACAGTTGGAAATAATTCACCCCTCCACTTT.

The chain uses TRBV11-3 and TRBJ1-6, with 7 bases aligning to TRBD1. Per the germline V gene, CDR1 is SGHNT and CDR2 is YENEEA. Trimming took 3 bases from V and 5 from J; bases not matched to a gene: 10. CDR3 length: 17 amino acids. CDR3 amino acids: CASSLDRQGGDNSPLHF. CDR3 sequence (DNA): TGTGCCAGCAGCTTGGATCGTCAGGGGGGCGATAATTCACCCCTCCACTTT.

In the case of this clone: One end of the junction varies from germline; a read error may be responsible. The rearrangement joins TRBV5-6 to TRBJ1-5; no firm D call. This CDR3 region has 16 residues. Germline-derived CDR1 and CDR2 are SGHDT and YYEEEE. The CDR3 loop reads CAGSLRGALGNQPQHF. CDR3 nucleotide sequence: TGTGCCGGCAGCTTGCGGGGAGCCTTAGGCAATCAGCCCCAGCATTTT.

This clone has a handful of counts. For the CDR3, the DNA is TGCGCCAGCAGCTCGGGACTGGCGAACACTGAAGCTTTCTTT. It translates to CASSSGLANTEAFF. The chain links TRBV5-1 to TRBJ1-1, with D possibly matching TRBD1 (5 bases). Trimming removed 3 bases at V and 1 base at J, with 10 bases between. This CDR3 is built from 14 residues. Per the germline V gene, CDR1 is SGHRS and CDR2 is YFSETQ.

In this sample, this clone turned up once. The chain employs TRBV5-8 and TRBJ2-3; TRBD2 is a possible D gene (6 bases). The germline gives CDR1 SGHTS, CDR2 YDEGEE. Trimming took 2 bases from V and 2 from J, leaving 9 bases between them. This CDR3 has 14 amino acids. Here the CDR3 reads CASSFGGITDTQYF. The DNA of the CDR3 is TGTGCCAGCAGCTTTGGCGGGATCACAGATACGCAGTATTTT. Complete variable domain (other parts from reference TRBV5-8 and TRBJ2-3): EAGVTQSPTHLIKTRGQQATLRCSPISGHTSVYWYQQALGLGLQFLLWYDEGEERNRGNFPPRFSGRQFPNYSSELNVNALELEDSALYLCASSFGGITDTQYFGPGTRLTVL.

The V call is TRBV6-5, the J call TRBJ1-2; no reliable D call. CDR1 and CDR2 from the germline V gene are MNHEY and SVGAGI. CDR3 length equals 12 residues. V lost 6 bases and J lost 1, with 6 bases in between. The CDR3 region has the DNA TGTGCCAGCAGACAGATTAACTATGGCTACACCTTC. Protein: CASRQINYGYTF.

The CDR3 reads CASPGEGPNSPLHF. The CDR3 DNA follows: TGTGCCAGCCCCGGGGAGGGTCCTAATTCACCCCTCCACTTT. The chain employs TRBV6-1 and TRBJ1-6; D gene unclear. Germline values: CDR1 MNHNS, CDR2 SASEGT. The CDR3 extends over 14 amino acids. Trimming cost V 8 bases and J 6 bases, with 14 bases left between them.

The rearrangement joins TRBV9 to TRBJ1-1; 8 bases are a match to TRBD1. Germline V gene lookup returns CDR1 SGDLS and CDR2 YYNGEE. Germline trimming cut 3 bases from V and 5 bases from J; bases unmatched to any gene: 9. This CDR3 has 15 residues. CDR3 nucleotides: TGTGCCAGCAGCGGGATGCAGGGGGCGCAAACTGAAGCTTTCTTT. Its translation: CASSGMQGAQTEAFF. Based on the CDR3 plus reference TRBV9 and TRBJ1-1, the full variable domain is DSGVTQTPKHLITATGQRVTLRCSPRSGDLSVYWYQQSLDQGLQFLIQYYNGEERAKGNILERFSAQQFPDLHSELNLSSLELGDSALYFCASSGMQGAQTEAFFGQGTRLTVV.

The chain uses TRBV7-2 and TRBJ2-1, with D possibly TRBD1 on 5 matching bases. The CDR3 length is 16 residues. Germline CDR1 reads SGHTA; CDR2 reads FQGNSA. The germline V and J ends were trimmed by 2 bases and 1 base, with 12 bases remaining between them. The CDR3 region has the DNA TGTGCCAGCAGCTTAATACAGGTAGGATCCTACAATGAGCAGTTCTTC. It encodes CASSLIQVGSYNEQFF.